The count of the clone carrying this T cell receptor (beta chain) is one. The antigen is undetermined. Sequencing used immunoSEQ multiplex PCR; TCRdb keeps in-frame clones, though not all of them. The sample has about 2.4 million clones, under 95% seen once; the top ten hold more than 0.35%. Germline assignment: CDR1 MRHNA and CDR2 SNTAGT. The CDR3 spans 18 residues. Trimming took 0 bases from V and 0 from J, leaving 15 bases between them. This entry is derived from a study of shared clonotypes between healthy human individuals. Turning to the study itself: Each donor's CD8 memory used one plate, CD8 naive two, each CD4 subset three. Points from the study as a whole: In this cohort, only blood was sampled, and tissue repertoires likely differ.

The chain employs TRBV6-4 and TRBJ1-3; a possible D gene is TRBD1 (5 bases). This TCR was sampled from a man in his late teens or twenties in good health. Some clones in this sample may be carry-over from other donors' samples. Input material: naive CD4+ T cells from PBMCs. Subset given: CD45RA+ positively selected. The CDR3 DNA sequence: TGTGCCAGCAGTGACTCCTCCGTCAGGGCAGGCTCTGGAAACACCATATATTTT. Its protein is CASSDSSVRAGSGNTIYF.